The 21 T cell receptor beta chains below come from one sample, sequenced in a study of CD8+ T cells in alopecia areata. Extracted RNA was reverse transcribed into cDNA, the sequencing template. Only in-frame clones appear in the TCRdb table, and some are missing; sequencing was by immunoSEQ multiplex PCR. Here the sample spans fewer than 250,000 clones, 60% being singletons. Noted treatment: oral pan-JAK inhibitor, 5-10 mg twice daily. Sequencing was performed on CD4+ T cells sorted from blood, taken at week 4, from a patient treated with tofacitinib. The receptor set was obtained from a human donor with alopecia areata.

In its sample, this clone was seen a few times. The V gene is TRBV5-4, the J gene TRBJ2-7; no clear D. V was trimmed by 0 bases and J by 10 bases, leaving 14 bases between them. Germline assignment: CDR1 SGHNT and CDR2 YYREEE (reference sequence). The CDR3 consists of 13 residues. The CDR3 reads CASSLDFRENQYF. The DNA of the CDR3 is TGTGCCAGCAGCTTGGACTTCAGAGAAAACCAGTACTTC.

This chain uses TRBV29-1 with TRBJ2-7; TRBD1 might be the D (6 bases). This CDR3 is 15 amino acids long. The V gene lost 0 bases and the J gene lost 3 bases, with 15 bases spanning the gap. Per germline, CDR1 SQVTM and CDR2 ANQGSEA. CDR3 protein: CSVEDGARGVYEQYF. The CDR3, as DNA: TGCAGCGTTGAAGATGGGGCCAGGGGAGTCTACGAGCAGTACTTC.

The rearrangement uses TRBV30 and TRBJ2-1; D possibly corresponds to TRBD2 (5 bases). CDR1 is GTSNPN and CDR2 is SVGIG in the germline V gene (reference sequence). The ends were cut back, 3 bases at V and 5 bases at J, with 8 bases in the middle. This CDR3 comprises 12 residues. This CDR3 reads CAWRASHNEQFF. The CDR3 DNA sequence: TGTGCCTGGAGGGCTAGCCACAATGAGCAGTTCTTC.

This sequence joins TRBV5-1 and TRBJ2-3; 8 nucleotides agree with TRBD1. Germline V gives CDR1 SGHRS, CDR2 YFSETQ. The CDR3 covers 14 residues. Unmatched junction bases numbered 5, after V lost 4 bases and J lost 4 bases. The CDR3 DNA is TGCGCCAGCAGCCCAGGACAGGGTGCAGATACGCAGTATTTT. Translation gives CASSPGQGADTQYF.

J is TRBJ2-3 and V is TRBV29-1; D is perhaps TRBD1 or TRBD2 (5 bases each). Trimming took off 5 bases at V and 6 bases at J, with 12 bases between the two ends. CDR3 length: 12 residues. Germline V gene sequence: CDR1 SQVTM, CDR2 ANQGSEA. CDR3 loop: CSVRRGGDTQYF. CDR3 nucleotides: TGCAGCGTTCGTCGGGGCGGGGATACGCAGTATTTT.

This clone was seen a handful of times. The rearrangement uses TRBV14 and TRBJ2-5, with unresolved D. With 1 base removed from V and 1 base from J, the gap between germline ends came to 13 bases. This CDR3 has 16 amino acids. CDR1 and CDR2 from the germline V gene are SGHDN and FVKESK. CDR3 amino acids: CASSQVWSPSQETQYF. CDR3 DNA: TGTGCCAGCAGCCAAGTGTGGTCACCTTCCCAAGAGACCCAGTACTTC.

This sequence joins TRBV5-1 and TRBJ2-2; 7 bases are shared with TRBD1. V was pared by 2 bases and J by 7 bases, with 8 bases of the junction left unmatched. The germline CDR1 and CDR2 sequences are SGHRS and YFSETQ. This CDR3 has 15 amino acids. CDR3: CASSLLQGFVGELFF. The CDR3 DNA follows: TGCGCCAGCAGCTTACTACAGGGGTTCGTCGGGGAGCTGTTTTTT.

In this sample, this clone turned up a few times. The V gene is TRBV4-2, the J gene TRBJ2-4; 9 bases match TRBD2. CDR1 is LGHNA, CDR2 YNFKEQ, per germline. This CDR3 is 16 amino acids long. V was pared by 2 bases and J by 6 bases, with 8 bases of the junction left unmatched. The CDR3 loop reads CASSQILGTSRNIQYF. The CDR3 nucleotides read TGTGCCAGCAGCCAAATACTCGGGACTAGCAGAAACATTCAGTACTTC.

This clone was recorded only once. V is TRBV27 and J is TRBJ2-2, with D hard to call. Trimming stripped 3 bases from V and 7 bases from J, with 6 bases between. This CDR3 comprises 12 residues. Looked up from germline, CDR1 is MNHEY and CDR2 is SMNVEV (reference sequence). In DNA form, the CDR3 reads TGTGCCAGCAGTTTTCGTGGCGGGGAGCTGTTTTTT. Protein: CASSFRGGELFF.

The rearrangement joins TRBV29-1 to TRBJ2-3; 13 nucleotides align to TRBD2. The junction had 6 bases not matched to a gene; V was cut back by 6 bases and J by 3 bases. CDR3 length: 15 residues. CDR1 is SQVTM, CDR2 ANQGSEA, per germline. Written as DNA, the CDR3 is TGCAGCGTCGACGGGACTAGCGGGAAAACAGATACGCAGTATTTT. Residues: CSVDGTSGKTDTQYF.

The V gene is TRBV25-1, the J gene TRBJ1-5; no firm D call. Per germline, CDR1 MGHDK and CDR2 SYGVNS. The CDR3 is 15 residues long. V shed 8 bases and J shed 3 bases, with 17 bases lying between them. The CDR3 spells CASSPGGVANQPQHF. The CDR3 DNA sequence: TGTGCCAGCTCCCCTGGCGGGGTCGCCAATCAGCCCCAGCATTTT.

The chain combines TRBV4-1 with TRBJ2-7; either TRBD1 or TRBD2 may fit D (5 bases each). Germline CDR1 and CDR2: MGHRA and YSYEKL. The V end lost 1 base, the J end lost 2 bases, and 9 bases lay between the germline ends. This CDR3 contains 14 residues. This CDR3 is CASSQVGTTYEQYF. The CDR3 region has the DNA TGCGCCAGCAGCCAAGTGGGGACCACCTACGAGCAGTACTTC.

The chain joins TRBV5-5 to TRBJ2-5, with a weak D call TRBD2 (5 bases). The CDR3 is 14 amino acids. The germline gives CDR1 SGHKS, CDR2 YYEKEE (reference sequence). With 4 bases removed from V and 4 bases from J, the gap between germline ends came to 14 bases. The CDR3 here is CASSLGGGVETQYF. Here the CDR3 DNA reads TGTGCCAGCAGCCTTGGAGGCGGTGTAGAGACCCAGTACTTC.

V is TRBV29-1 and J is TRBJ2-3; 7 positions match TRBD1. The CDR3 runs 13 residues. V gave up 2 bases and J gave up 2 bases; unmatched junction bases: 1. Germline assignment: CDR1 SQVTM and CDR2 ANQGSEA. The CDR3 loop is CSVETGVTDTQYF. In DNA, the CDR3 is TGCAGCGTTGAAACAGGGGTCACAGATACGCAGTATTTT.

This sequence joins TRBV25-1 and TRBJ1-1, with D possibly TRBD1 on 5 matching bases. CDR3 length: 12 residues. Trimming took off 1 base at V and 11 bases at J, with 11 bases between the two ends. Germline V CDR1 and CDR2: MGHDK, SYGVNS. This CDR3 is CASSEFGGKAFF. The DNA of the CDR3 is TGTGCCAGCAGTGAATTCGGGGGTAAGGCTTTCTTT.

This chain links TRBV6-4 with TRBJ2-1; 7 bases line up with TRBD2. The trim removed 7 bases at V and 7 bases at J, leaving 7 bases unmatched. The CDR3 has 13 amino acids. Germline assignment: CDR1 MRHNA and CDR2 SNTAGT. As DNA, the CDR3 is TGTGCCAGCAATGGCGGGAGTGGTAATGAGCAGTTCTTC. This gives the protein CASNGGSGNEQFF.

The chain joins TRBV6-5 to TRBJ2-1; no clear D. Trimming removed 6 bases at V and 13 bases at J, with 16 bases between. Germline V CDR1 and CDR2: MNHEY, SVGAGI. This CDR3 is 12 amino acids long. In DNA, the CDR3 is TGTGCCAGCAGCCATGGTGGTGCGGTACAGTTCTTC. Its protein is CASSHGGAVQFF.

The chain links TRBV30 to TRBJ1-2; 7 bases map to TRBD1. The junction had 7 bases not matched to a gene; V was cut back by 3 bases and J by 6 bases. In germline, CDR1 is GTSNPN, CDR2 SVGIG (reference sequence). This CDR3 is built from 13 residues. DNA of the CDR3: TGTGCCTGGAGGCTGCCGGGGACAGATGGCTACACCTTC. It yields the protein CAWRLPGTDGYTF.

V and J are TRBV2 and TRBJ2-5; D gene ambiguous. The V end lost 5 bases, the J end lost 2 bases, and 9 bases lay between the germline ends. CDR1 and CDR2 from the germline V gene are SNHLY and FYNNEI. CDR3 length: 13 residues. The CDR3 DNA sequence: TGTGCCAGCAGTATCAGAGGACAAGAGACCCAGTACTTC. Encoded protein: CASSIRGQETQYF. The variable domain in full, completed from reference TRBV2 and TRBJ2-5, reads EPEVTQTPSHQVTQMGQEVILRCVPISNHLYFYWYRQILGQKVEFLVSFYNNEISEKSEIFDDQFSVERPDGSNFTLKIRSTKLEDSAMYFCASSIRGQETQYFGPGTRLLVL.

This chain connects TRBV25-1 to TRBJ2-5; 8 bases align to TRBD1. CDR1 is MGHDK, CDR2 SYGVNS, per germline. The CDR3 runs 14 residues. Germline trimming cut 6 bases from V and 4 bases from J; bases unmatched to any gene: 7. CDR3 sequence: CASSETGGSETQYF. DNA for the CDR3: TGTGCCAGCAGCGAAACAGGGGGATCAGAGACCCAGTACTTC.

This clone was observed a handful of times. The V gene is TRBV29-1, the J gene TRBJ2-5, with D perhaps matching TRBD1 (6 bases). V shed 2 bases and J shed 1 base, with 14 bases lying between them. The CDR3 contains 15 residues. Germline values: CDR1 SQVTM, CDR2 ANQGSEA. The DNA for the CDR3 is TGCAGCGTTGAACCCTCACAGGGACGCCAAGAGACCCAGTACTTC. This translates into CSVEPSQGRQETQYF.